Presented here are 26 T cell receptor beta chains from one specimen sequenced in a study of T cell clusters in autoimmune cytopenias (dated by TCRdb to about 2019). For each sample, TRB amplification used about 270 ng of peripheral blood genomic DNA, equal to about 38,000 genome equivalents. Data came from an Illumina MiSeq. To amplify TRB rearrangements, a touch-down multiplex PCR protocol was run with the TRB-A and TRB-B primer pools combined in a single tube. TCRdb reprocessed the reads and assigns one entry to each CDR3 protein sequence, leaving out DNA. In this sample's table one finds 6,000 to 8,500 distinct CDR3 sequences. The top ten clonotypes cover approximately 4.5% of the sample. These same data were also listed under a study on T cell repertoires in aging, cancer and after chemotherapy.

The sample was peripheral blood. All receptors come from a human donor in good health.

The chain combines TRBV7-3 with TRBJ2-3. This CDR3 spans 14 amino acids. Germline V gene data show CDR1 as SGHTA and CDR2 as FQGTGA. CDR3 region: CASSLGTSTDTQYF.

The rearrangement links TRBV6-1 to TRBJ2-3; TCRdb indicates TRBD2, and absent DNA this call remains unverified. The germline CDR1 and CDR2 sequences are MNHNS and SASEGT. The CDR3 has 15 amino acids. The CDR3 loop reads CASGRAGAGGDTQYF.

Measured by frequency, this clonotype is medium-sized. The chain employs TRBV6-6 and TRBJ1-5; the TRBD1 assignment by TCRdb is unverifiable without DNA. The CDR3 consists of 15 residues. Germline V CDR1 and CDR2: MNHNY, SVGAGI (reference sequence). CDR3 sequence reads: CASSYSQGDNQPQHF.

V gene TRBV20-1 combines with J gene TRBJ1-1; TCRdb designates TRBD1, a call that cannot be tested without DNA. Germline V lookup: CDR1 DFQATT, CDR2 SNEGSKA (reference sequence). This CDR3 spans 15 amino acids. The CDR3 here is CSARFPPGQLTEAFF.

The V and J genes are TRBV11-1 and TRBJ2-7. This CDR3 comprises 12 residues. CDR1 SGHAT and CDR2 FQDESV come from the germline V gene (reference sequence). CDR3 amino acids: CASSERGYEQYF.

The gene calls are TRBV6-1 and TRBJ2-7; TCRdb's assignment of TRBD1 cannot be checked, as there is no DNA. The V gene's germline CDR1 is MNHNS and CDR2 SASEGT. The CDR3 spans 13 residues. CDR3 residues: CASSEGTVYEQYF.

The chain employs TRBV6-2 or TRBV6-3 and TRBJ1-2. CDR1 and CDR2 (germline): MNHEY, SVGEGT. The CDR3 is 13 residues long. CDR3 in amino acids: CASSYSRNYGYTF.

This chain joins TRBV29-1 and TRBJ2-7. This CDR3 contains 11 residues. Germline loops: CDR1 SQVTM, CDR2 ANQGSEA. CDR3 loop: CSVTGRDEQYF.

The chain couples TRBV18 to TRBJ1-5. The CDR3 sequence is 16 residues long. Germline CDR1 KGHSH, CDR2 LQKENI. CDR3 protein: CASSPGLMGSDQPQHF.

This clonotype is identified as medium-sized from frequency. The J gene is TRBJ1-6, the V gene TRBV5-6; TCRdb selects TRBD1, and the lack of DNA leaves this call unchecked. The length of the CDR3 is 14 residues. Germline assignment: CDR1 SGHDT and CDR2 YYEEEE. CDR3 loop: CASSLQGARSPLHF.

V usage is TRBV19 and J usage is TRBJ1-1. The CDR3 is 16 residues long. The germline gives CDR1 LNHDA, CDR2 SQIVND (reference sequence). The CDR3 spells CASKWGVSVLNTEAFF.

The chain links TRBV6-6 to TRBJ1-2; the TCRdb D gene call, TRBD1, has no DNA to confirm it. The CDR3 contains 13 residues. Germline-derived CDR1 and CDR2 are MNHNY and SVGAGI (reference sequence). The chain's CDR3 is CATSQGSNYGYTF.

The chain combines TRBV5-1 with TRBJ1-1. This CDR3 is 13 amino acids long. Germline values: CDR1 SGHRS, CDR2 YFSETQ. The CDR3 region is CASSSAENTEAFF.

According to its frequency, this clonotype is medium-sized (0.01 to 0.1%). The rearrangement links TRBV30 to TRBJ2-7. This CDR3 comprises 11 residues. Germline loops: CDR1 GTSNPN, CDR2 SVGIG (reference sequence). CDR3 region: CAWSYGDEQYF.

This chain joins TRBV27 and TRBJ1-3; TCRdb returns TRBD1, unconfirmable since there is no DNA. Germline CDR1 reads MNHEY; CDR2 reads SMNVEV (reference sequence). The CDR3 runs 15 residues. CDR3 in amino acids: CASSHRSGAGNTIYF.

Judged by frequency, this clonotype is medium-sized. The chain recombines TRBV5-4 with TRBJ2-5; TCRdb's assignment of TRBD2 cannot be checked, as there is no DNA. Germline CDR1 is SGHNT and CDR2 is YYREEE (reference sequence). The CDR3 consists of 17 residues. This chain's CDR3 is CASSLGSGLAVQETQYF.

This rearrangement joins TRBV6-1 to TRBJ1-2; TCRdb returns TRBD1, unconfirmable since there is no DNA. CDR1 is MNHNS and CDR2 is SASEGT in the germline V gene. The CDR3 contains 13 residues. This CDR3 is CASSGSGDYGYTF.

This chain joins TRBV7-6 and TRBJ1-2; there is no DNA to check the TCRdb D call of TRBD1. This CDR3 is 15 amino acids long. CDR1 and CDR2 from the germline V gene are SGHVS and FNYEAQ. CDR3: CASSLGLRQGKGYTF.

This clonotype registers medium-sized (0.01 to 0.1%) by frequency. The rearrangement links TRBV6-5 to TRBJ2-7. CDR1 is MNHEY and CDR2 is SVGAGI in the germline V gene. The CDR3 spans 11 residues. The CDR3 sequence is CASTDHVEQYF.

V gene TRBV6-5 combines with J gene TRBJ2-4; TCRdb reports TRBD1, a call that lacks DNA to check it against. This CDR3 is 14 amino acids long. CDR1 MNHEY and CDR2 SVGAGI come from the germline V gene. The CDR3: CASHQGSPGNIQYF.

The chain recombines TRBV19 with TRBJ1-2; TCRdb's D call, TRBD1, is unchecked because there is no DNA. The germline gives CDR1 LNHDA, CDR2 SQIVND (reference sequence). CDR3 length: 13 amino acids. The CDR3 region is CASRGQGTEGYTF. The whole variable domain, filled in from reference TRBV19 and TRBJ1-2, reads DGGITQSPKYLFRKEGQNVTLSCEQNLNHDAMYWYRQDPGQGLRLIYYSQIVNDFQKGDIAEGYSVSREKKESFPLTVTSAQKNPTAFYLCASRGQGTEGYTFGSGTRLTVV.

The CDR3 spells CASSLVGPRSQNIQYF. V is TRBV5-5 and J is TRBJ2-4. This CDR3 has 16 amino acids. Germline-derived CDR1 and CDR2 are SGHKS and YYEKEE (reference sequence). Full variable domain (outside the CDR3, taken from reference TRBV5-5 and TRBJ2-4): DAGVTQSPTHLIKTRGQQVTLRCSPISGHKSVSWYQQVLGQGPQFIFQYYEKEERGRGNFPDRFSARQFPNYSSELNVNALLLGDSALYLCASSLVGPRSQNIQYFGAGTRLSVL.

The chain joins TRBV18 to TRBJ2-2; TCRdb calls TRBD1, which cannot be checked without DNA. CDR1 is KGHSH and CDR2 is LQKENI in the germline V gene. CDR3 length equals 16 residues. CDR3 region: CASSSRQGRDTGELFF. Supplemented by reference TRBV18 and TRBJ2-2, the full variable domain reads NAGVMQNPRHLVRRRGQEARLRCSPMKGHSHVYWYRQLPEEGLKFMVYLQKENIIDESGMPKERFSAEFPKEGPSILRIQQVVRGDSAAYFCASSSRQGRDTGELFFGEGSRLTVL.

V gene TRBV27 combines with J gene TRBJ2-7; the D gene TCRdb calls, TRBD1, cannot be checked with no DNA. Germline V lookup: CDR1 MNHEY, CDR2 SMNVEV (reference sequence). The CDR3 length is 12 residues. CDR3 amino acids: CASTGGYNEQYF.

Judged by frequency, this clonotype is medium-sized. The V call is TRBV6-2 or TRBV6-3, the J call TRBJ2-7. CDR3 length: 13 amino acids. The germline CDR1 and CDR2 sequences are MNHEY and SVGEGT. Here the CDR3 reads CASSYAAAYEQYF.

This clonotype is medium-sized by frequency. V usage is TRBV12-3 or TRBV12-4 and J usage is TRBJ2-5; TCRdb designates TRBD2, a call that cannot be tested without DNA. This CDR3 is built from 11 residues. The CDR3 sequence is CASSPSRTQYF.